Included here is one T cell receptor beta chain sequence, with context. This clonotype was counted between two and nine times. Its antigen specificity is not known. It has no much larger one-base neighbor in the sample; base qualities were not kept. This sample was taken from a study of T cell repertoires in cytomegalovirus infection (dated by TCRdb to the late 2010s). As for the study more broadly: Peptide stimulations targeted recently identified HLA-C-restricted CMV epitopes, whose presentation resists viral immunomodulation, together with well-studied HLA-B-restricted epitopes. The HLA type of each donor mattered for the analysis, because public TCR beta signatures pointed to carriage of CMV infection along with the matching HLA type.

Results and caveats for the whole study, not just this receptor: In the ex vivo response, HLA-C-restricted CMV-specific TCR beta clonotypes were dominant, and in two of eight donors the single most frequent clonotype came from this HLA-C-restricted group. Cumulative frequency of public TCR beta family members discriminated carriers of CMV infection plus the relevant HLA type in this cohort and an independent roughly 330-donor cohort.

This specimen's treatment or condition label, per the study, means: in vitro stimulation with specific CMV peptide epitopes to enrich CMV-specific T cells. V gives up 1 base and J gives up 9 bases, and the segment between their germline ends measures 29 bases. Based on the germline V gene, the CDR1 and CDR2 sequences are SGHVT and SQSDAQ. Spanning cysteine to phenylalanine, the CDR3 consists of 19 amino acids. Solely the CDR3 DNA is kept, with 57 bases framed from the first base. The listed sequencing device is Illumina HiSeq 1500. Through fastp at Q25 and MiXCR, TCRdb rebuilt clones from the public reads, retaining in-frame beta chains. Every CDR3 protein is listed once, alongside the most common genes and DNA of its rows. Across this sample there are about 700,000 distinct CDR3 sequences, with around 35% seen only once. The ten largest clones take up 18% of the sample.

This TCR derives from a human donor in good health (CMV status not recorded). Some clones in this sample may be carry-over from other donors' samples. The sequences come from cultured PBMCs, collected from culture after CMV antigen stimulation. The V and J genes are TRBV7-4 and TRBJ2-3; confidence is insufficient to name the D gene. The nucleotide sequence reads as follows: TGTGCCAGCAGCTTAGGTGCGCGTAGGTGGCAGCAGAAAGTAGAAACGCAGTATTTT. Its protein product is CASSLGARRWQQKVETQYF.